Listed below are T cell receptor beta chains from one sample, sequenced in a study of shared clonotypes between healthy human individuals. Clones were sequenced by immunoSEQ multiplex PCR, and TCRdb holds only the in-frame ones, with some missing. The sample includes approximately 1.9 million clones, around 93% of them seen just once. Input material: naive CD8+ T cells from PBMCs. Receptors were obtained from a man younger than 35 in good health. Some clones in this sample may be carry-over from other donors' samples. Each CDR3 is given with its conserved first and last residue. The order of the fields is clone size, V gene, J gene, CDR3 length, D gene, CDR3 DNA, CDR3 protein. D genes are given only for firm matches. Clone sizes are given selectively: once, few, many, or a class where the clone is expanded.

-	TRBV27	TRBJ2-7	14	-	TGTGCCAGCAGCTCCCGAGGGTTTGGATACGAGCAGTACTTC	CASSSRGFGYEQYF
-	TRBV9	TRBJ2-7	15	-	TGTGCCAGCAGCGTAGGTCCCCTGATTAGCTACGAGCAGTACTTC	CASSVGPLISYEQYF
-	TRBV10-2	TRBJ1-1	14	TRBD1	TGCGCCAGCATTGGGACAGGTATGAACACTGAAGCTTTCTTT	CASIGTGMNTEAFF
few	TRBV15	TRBJ2-7	12	-	TGTGCCACCAGCAGATCCAACTACGAGCAGTACTTC	CATSRSNYEQYF
once	TRBV11-2	TRBJ2-3	15	-	TGTGCCAGCAGCTTAGACCGAGGGGGTTCAGATACGCAGTATTTT	CASSLDRGGSDTQYF
once	TRBV6-5	TRBJ1-2	13	TRBD1	TGTGCCAGCAGTTACACGGACAGGGGGTTACACACCTTC	CASSYTDRGLHTF
-	TRBV4-3	TRBJ2-1	14	-	TGCGCCAGCAGACTGCGAGGGGGTGGAAATGAGCAGTTCTTC	CASRLRGGGNEQFF
-	TRBV5-8	TRBJ2-5	16	TRBD1	TGTGCCAGCAGCGTAGGCCATGGGACAGGGGTGGCGACCCAGTACTTC	CASSVGHGTGVATQYF
-	TRBV4-3	TRBJ1-2	15	-	TGCGCCAGCAGCCAAGATAGTCCCCCAGAGGATGGCTACACCTTC	CASSQDSPPEDGYTF
-	TRBV4-3	TRBJ2-3	17	TRBD2	TGCGCCAGCAGCCAAGATGGGGTAGCGGGAGTGCCAGATACGCAGTATTTT	CASSQDGVAGVPDTQYF
-	TRBV2	TRBJ1-5	15	TRBD1	TGTGCCAGCAGTATAGTAGGGGGCCCGAATCAGCCCCAGCATTTT	CASSIVGGPNQPQHF
once	TRBV9	TRBJ2-3	16	-	TGTGCCAGCAGCCCCCGAGGGGTACCCGAATTTGATACGCAGTATTTT	CASSPRGVPEFDTQYF
-	TRBV7-8	TRBJ2-2	20	-	TGTGCCAGCCTTAAAAATCCCCTCCTTCCGCTAGCAGGCGGCACCGGGGAGCTGTTTTTT	CASLKNPLLPLAGGTGELFF
-	TRBV9	TRBJ2-1	18	TRBD2	TGTGCCAGCAGCGCCCAAAGCACGAAGCGGGAGTTATACAATGAGCAGTTCTTC	CASSAQSTKRELYNEQFF
-	TRBV5-5	TRBJ1-1	14	-	TGTGCCAGCACCTATCACCATGTCGACACTGAAGCTTTCTTT	CASTYHHVDTEAFF
-	TRBV28	TRBJ1-1	14	TRBD1	TGTGCCAGCAGTCCGGGACAGGGGTACACTGAAGCTTTCTTT	CASSPGQGYTEAFF
-	TRBV7-9	TRBJ2-7	15	-	TGTGCCAGCAGCTTACGCTCAGAGCGAATCTACGAGCAGTACTTC	CASSLRSERIYEQYF
-	TRBV5-5	TRBJ1-3	14	-	TGTGCCAGCAGCCACCCCCCAGCGCCAAACACCATATATTTT	CASSHPPAPNTIYF
-	TRBV28	TRBJ1-5	15	-	TGTGCCAGCAGTCTCACCGACGGTTCCAATCAGCCCCAGCATTTT	CASSLTDGSNQPQHF
-	TRBV19	TRBJ1-4	14	-	TGTGCCAGTACCCCTACTGACAGTAATGAAAAACTGTTTTTT	CASTPTDSNEKLFF
-	TRBV28	TRBJ2-7	15	-	TGTGCCAGCAGACCGCAGGGGGGTCTTTACTACGAGCAGTACTTC	CASRPQGGLYYEQYF
-	TRBV4-1	TRBJ1-2	15	-	TGCGCCAGCAGCCAAAATTTTCTCAGAGGGAACGGCTACACCTTC	CASSQNFLRGNGYTF
-	TRBV7-3	TRBJ2-7	15	TRBD2	TGTGCCAGCAGCACCGGGACTAGCGGCCCCTACGAGCAGTACTTC	CASSTGTSGPYEQYF
-	TRBV15	TRBJ1-5	13	-	TGTGCCACCAGCGGGAATGACAGAGTCCACCGGCATTTT	CATSGNDRVHRHF
-	TRBV28	TRBJ2-7	14	-	TGTGCCAGCAGCCTGATCGGGGCCAACTACGAGCAGTACTTC	CASSLIGANYEQYF
once	TRBV27	TRBJ2-7	15	-	TGTGCCAGCAGTTTATCAGGACCGACGTTCTACGAGCAGTACTTC	CASSLSGPTFYEQYF
-	TRBV10-3	TRBJ2-3	14	TRBD2	TGTGCCATCACCCAGCGGGAGGGCCAAGATACGCAGTATTTT	CAITQREGQDTQYF
once	TRBV6-1	TRBJ2-7	16	-	TGTGCCAGCAGTGAATTACTTAGTCTGAATTCCTACGAGCAGTACTTC	CASSELLSLNSYEQYF
-	TRBV7-9	TRBJ1-2	13	-	TGTGCCAGCGCCCTGGGCGGATACTATGGCTACACCTTC	CASALGGYYGYTF
-	TRBV2	TRBJ2-2	18	TRBD2	TGTGCCAGCAGCCCCGCCCCTGCGGGGACTAGCGGGACCGGGGAGCTGTTTTTT	CASSPAPAGTSGTGELFF
once	TRBV2	TRBJ2-7	14	TRBD1	TGTGCCAGCCTAGGACAGGGTACTAAGCACGAGCAGTACTTC	CASLGQGTKHEQYF
-	TRBV7-9	TRBJ2-1	16	-	TGTGCCAGCAGCTTCCCGGAGCAAGAACTCTACAATGAGCAGTTCTTC	CASSFPEQELYNEQFF
once	TRBV7-8	TRBJ2-1	15	TRBD1	TGTGCCAGCAGCTTTCCCGGCGACAGGGTGTTTGAGCAGTTCTTC	CASSFPGDRVFEQFF
-	TRBV7-2	TRBJ1-2	16	TRBD1	TGTGCCAGCAGCTCACCACAGGGGGCGGTGAGCTATGGCTACACCTTC	CASSSPQGAVSYGYTF
few	TRBV19	TRBJ1-1	14	-	TGTGCCAGTAGCAATCAGGTGGAGAACACTGAAGCTTTCTTT	CASSNQVENTEAFF
-	TRBV6-1	TRBJ2-3	15	-	TGTGCCAGCAGTGATCGGGCAGTTAGCACAGATACGCAGTATTTT	CASSDRAVSTDTQYF
-	TRBV28	TRBJ1-5	15	-	TGTGCCAGCAGTTTAGTCGGTTATAGCAATCAGCCCCAGCATTTT	CASSLVGYSNQPQHF
-	TRBV29-1	TRBJ2-2	12	-	TGCAGCGTTGTGGGGGGCACCGGGGAGCTGTTTTTT	CSVVGGTGELFF
once	TRBV11-3	TRBJ2-7	15	-	TGTGCCAGCAGCTTAACTCCACTAGCTGGAGACGAGCAGTACTTC	CASSLTPLAGDEQYF
-	TRBV7-9	TRBJ2-4	14	TRBD2	TGTGCCAGCAGCAGGGGACTAGCACCGAACATTCAGTACTTC	CASSRGLAPNIQYF
-	TRBV19	TRBJ2-3	14	-	TGTGCCAGTAATGGGGGATCGGGTGGAGATACGCAGTATTTT	CASNGGSGGDTQYF
-	TRBV5-6	TRBJ2-3	14	TRBD2	TGTGCCAGCAGCTTCGGGCGGGGGACAGATACGCAGTATTTT	CASSFGRGTDTQYF